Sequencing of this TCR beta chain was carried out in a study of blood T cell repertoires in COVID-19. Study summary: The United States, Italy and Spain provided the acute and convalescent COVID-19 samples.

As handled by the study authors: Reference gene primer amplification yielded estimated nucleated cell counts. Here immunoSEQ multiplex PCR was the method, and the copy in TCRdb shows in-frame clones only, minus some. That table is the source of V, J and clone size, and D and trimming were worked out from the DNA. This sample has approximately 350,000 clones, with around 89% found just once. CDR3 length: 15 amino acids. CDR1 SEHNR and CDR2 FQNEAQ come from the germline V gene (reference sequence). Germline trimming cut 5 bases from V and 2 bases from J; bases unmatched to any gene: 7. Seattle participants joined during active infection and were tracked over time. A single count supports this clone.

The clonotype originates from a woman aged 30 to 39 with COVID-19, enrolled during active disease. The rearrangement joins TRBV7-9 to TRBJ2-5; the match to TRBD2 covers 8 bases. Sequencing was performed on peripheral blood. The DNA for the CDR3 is TGTGCCAGCAGCCCTTTCGGACTAGCTCAAGAGACCCAGTACTTC. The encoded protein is CASSPFGLAQETQYF.